The 16 T cell receptor beta chains listed next were all sequenced from one sample in a study of T cells expressing NK-cell markers. TCRdb reprocessed the 5' RACE reads and reports one entry per CDR3 protein, with no DNA. The sample's table shows approximately 460,000 distinct CDR3 sequences. Sequencing was performed on blood T cells: a sorted CD56 or NKG2C T cell subset, CD4+ or CD8+ T cells, or bulk PBMC T cells (not recorded which). The receptors stem from a woman between 18 and 69 years old in good health.

The chain is built from TRBV20-1 and TRBJ1-5; the D gene TCRdb calls, TRBD1, cannot be checked with no DNA. The germline V gene encodes CDR1 DFQATT and CDR2 SNEGSKA (reference sequence). The CDR3 length is 16 residues. The CDR3 spells CSALPAGRYSNQPQHF.

The chain combines TRBV20-1 with TRBJ2-7; TCRdb's D gene call, TRBD2, goes unchecked for lack of DNA. Per germline, CDR1 DFQATT and CDR2 SNEGSKA (reference sequence). This CDR3 has 16 residues. The CDR3 region is CSAFGQEREIIYEQYF.

This chain connects TRBV5-5 to TRBJ2-6; absent DNA, TCRdb's TRBD1 call cannot be checked. This CDR3 has 17 amino acids. Germline loops: CDR1 SGHKS, CDR2 YYEKEE (reference sequence). CDR3 protein: CASSGTGVNSGANVLTF.

V is TRBV6-2 or TRBV6-3 and J is TRBJ2-3; TCRdb calls TRBD2, which cannot be checked without DNA. The germline V gene encodes CDR1 MNHEY and CDR2 SVGEGT. The length of the CDR3 is 14 residues. CDR3 amino acids: CASSSAGVKDTQYF.

The chain links TRBV20-1 to TRBJ1-5; checking the TCRdb D call of TRBD1 is not possible without DNA. The length of the CDR3 is 14 residues. Germline V gene lookup returns CDR1 DFQATT and CDR2 SNEGSKA (reference sequence). The CDR3: CSAPPAAKNQPQHF.

This chain joins TRBV3-1 and TRBJ2-2; the D gene TCRdb calls, TRBD2, cannot be checked with no DNA. Germline V lookup: CDR1 LGHDT, CDR2 YNNKEL (reference sequence). The CDR3 spans 15 residues. CDR3: CASSPTFSGTGELFF.

The V gene is TRBV7-2, the J gene TRBJ2-2; TCRdb selects TRBD2, and the lack of DNA leaves this call unchecked. From germline, CDR1 is SGHTA and CDR2 FQGNSA. This CDR3 spans 14 amino acids. Here the CDR3 reads CASSLVRGPGELFF. The full variable domain, with the rest looked up from reference TRBV7-2 and TRBJ2-2, is GAGVSQSPSNKVTEKGKDVELRCDPISGHTALYWYRQSLGQGLEFLIYFQGNSAPDKSGLPSDRFSAERTGGSVSTLTIQRTQQEDSAVYLCASSLVRGPGELFFGEGSRLTVL.

The gene calls are TRBV5-1 and TRBJ2-5. The V gene's germline CDR1 is SGHRS and CDR2 YFSETQ. The CDR3 covers 16 residues. The chain's CDR3 is CASSLGDLVNQETQYF.

The CDR3 spells CSVSTDGTPFYGYTF. The V and J genes are TRBV29-1 and TRBJ1-2; TCRdb gives TRBD1 as the D gene, but with no DNA this cannot be confirmed. This CDR3 has 15 residues. Germline V gene sequence: CDR1 SQVTM, CDR2 ANQGSEA. Full variable domain (missing parts from reference TRBV29-1 and TRBJ1-2): SAVISQKPSRDICQRGTSLTIQCQVDSQVTMMFWYRQQPGQSLTLIATANQGSEATYESGFVIDKFPISRPNLTFSTLTVSNMSPEDSSIYLCSVSTDGTPFYGYTFGSGTRLTVV.

The chain recombines TRBV12-3 or TRBV12-4 with TRBJ1-3; TCRdb calls TRBD1, which cannot be checked without DNA. This CDR3 has 12 residues. The chain's CDR3 is CASTGVENTIYF.

J is TRBJ2-5 and V is TRBV7-9; TCRdb reports TRBD1, a call that lacks DNA to check it against. This CDR3 has 15 residues. Per germline, CDR1 SEHNR and CDR2 FQNEAQ (reference sequence). The CDR3 spells CASSPPLDRQETQYF.

The V call is TRBV15, the J call TRBJ1-1. CDR1 is LNHNV, CDR2 YYDKDF, per germline (reference sequence). This CDR3 is 16 amino acids long. CDR3: CATSRDYAGWGTEAFF.

The rearrangement links TRBV12-3 or TRBV12-4 to TRBJ1-2; no DNA is available, so the TRBD1 call from TCRdb remains unchecked. This CDR3 has 12 amino acids. CDR3: CASSLGGAGYTF.

J is TRBJ1-6 and V is TRBV7-2; without DNA, the TCRdb call of TRBD1 cannot be checked. This CDR3 region has 15 residues. CDR1 is SGHTA, CDR2 FQGNSA, per germline. CDR3 sequence reads: CASSSRTGGNSPLHF.

The chain links TRBV7-2 to TRBJ1-4; the TRBD1 assignment by TCRdb is unverifiable without DNA. Per the germline V gene, CDR1 is SGHTA and CDR2 is FQGNSA. The CDR3 covers 13 residues. Here the CDR3 reads CASRESRGEKLFF.

The chain is built from TRBV3-1 and TRBJ2-4; TCRdb reports TRBD1, a call that lacks DNA to check it against. Germline CDR1 reads LGHDT; CDR2 reads YNNKEL (reference sequence). The CDR3 runs to 16 residues. The CDR3 sequence is CASSQTQGVAKNIQYF.